The clone carrying this TCR beta chain was found many times. Using RNA transcripts, the TCR beta CDR3 regions were amplified. The authors performed first-round RT-PCR with HTBI primers and then a second-round multiplex PCR. TCRdb itself ran the multiplex PCR reads through MiXCR, one entry per CDR3 protein. This sample has about 620,000 distinct CDR3 sequences; approximately 22% occur once, and the top ten carry around 7%. This specimen comes from a study of Graves' ophthalmopathy and Graves' hyperthyroidism. Germline values: CDR1 MNHEY, CDR2 SVGEGT. V was cut by 2 bases and J by 6 bases, with 11 bases left in between. This CDR3 region has 13 residues.

V gene TRBV6-2 or TRBV6-3 combines with J gene TRBJ2-7; a possible D gene is TRBD1 (6 bases). The clonotype comes from a woman younger than 35 with stable Graves' hyperthyroidism. Some clones in this sample may be carry-over from other donors' samples. The specimen was peripheral blood. The CDR3 DNA reads TGTGCCAGCAGTTACCATTGGACAGTCGAGCAGTACTTC. Protein sequence: CASSYHWTVEQYF.